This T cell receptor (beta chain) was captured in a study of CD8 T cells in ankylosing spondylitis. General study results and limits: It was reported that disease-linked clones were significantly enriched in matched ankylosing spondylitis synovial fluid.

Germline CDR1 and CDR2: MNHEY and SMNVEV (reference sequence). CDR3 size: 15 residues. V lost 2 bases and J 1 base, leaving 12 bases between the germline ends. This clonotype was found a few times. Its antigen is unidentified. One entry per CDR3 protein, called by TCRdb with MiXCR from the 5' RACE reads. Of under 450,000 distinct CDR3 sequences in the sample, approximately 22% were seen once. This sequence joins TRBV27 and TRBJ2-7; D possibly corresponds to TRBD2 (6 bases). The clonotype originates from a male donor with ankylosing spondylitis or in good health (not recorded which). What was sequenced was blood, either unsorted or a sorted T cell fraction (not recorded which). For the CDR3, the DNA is TGTGCCAGCAGTTTAAGTGGCGGGGATTCCTACGAGCAGTACTTC. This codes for CASSLSGGDSYEQYF.